This record covers a single T cell receptor beta chain. The data derive from a study of CD8 T cells in ankylosing spondylitis. 5'-RACE, quantitative and with molecular barcodes, yielded the TCR beta libraries. Each CDR3 protein is one row after TCRdb ran MiXCR on the 5' RACE reads. The table records around 150,000 distinct CDR3 sequences, about 18% of them present only once. V lost 7 bases and J 1 base, leaving 13 bases between the germline ends. Germline CDR1 and CDR2: SQVTM and ANQGSEA. This CDR3 has 13 residues. Sequences were obtained from blood, either unsorted or a sorted T cell fraction (not recorded which). The origin of this receptor is a male donor with ankylosing spondylitis or in good health (not recorded which). The rearrangement joins TRBV29-1 to TRBJ1-2, with no clear D. As DNA, the CDR3 is TGCAGCGCCCGCTTACCCGTTAACTATGGCTACACCTTC. The encoded protein is CSARLPVNYGYTF.